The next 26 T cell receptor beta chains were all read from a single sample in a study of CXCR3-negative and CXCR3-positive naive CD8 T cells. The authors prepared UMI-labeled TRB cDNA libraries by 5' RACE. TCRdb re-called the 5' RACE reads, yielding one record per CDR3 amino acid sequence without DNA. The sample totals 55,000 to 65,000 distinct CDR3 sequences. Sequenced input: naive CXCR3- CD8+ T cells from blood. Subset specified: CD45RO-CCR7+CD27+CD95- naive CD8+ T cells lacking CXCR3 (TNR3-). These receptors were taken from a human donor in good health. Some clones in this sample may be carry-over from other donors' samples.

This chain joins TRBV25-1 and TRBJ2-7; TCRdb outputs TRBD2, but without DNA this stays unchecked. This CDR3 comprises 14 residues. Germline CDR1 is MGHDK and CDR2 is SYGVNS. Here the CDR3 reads CASSVLAESYEQYF.

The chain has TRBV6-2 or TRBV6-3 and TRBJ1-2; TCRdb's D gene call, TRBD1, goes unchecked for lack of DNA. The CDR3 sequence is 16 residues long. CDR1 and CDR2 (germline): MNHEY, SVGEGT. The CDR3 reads CASSWDSALPSGGYTF.

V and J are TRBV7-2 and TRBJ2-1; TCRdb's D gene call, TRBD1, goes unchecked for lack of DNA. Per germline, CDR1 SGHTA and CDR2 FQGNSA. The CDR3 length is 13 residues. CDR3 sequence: CASSLAEGNEQFF.

The CDR3 here is CASSYRGGGANEQFF. J is TRBJ2-1 and V is TRBV6-5; TCRdb picks TRBD2, but there is no DNA to check that call. This CDR3 region has 15 residues. CDR1 and CDR2 from the germline V gene are MNHEY and SVGAGI.

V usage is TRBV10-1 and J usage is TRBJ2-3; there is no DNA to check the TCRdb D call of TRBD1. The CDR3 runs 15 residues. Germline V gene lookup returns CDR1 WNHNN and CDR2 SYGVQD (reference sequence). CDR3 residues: CATPGQGVSTDTQYF.

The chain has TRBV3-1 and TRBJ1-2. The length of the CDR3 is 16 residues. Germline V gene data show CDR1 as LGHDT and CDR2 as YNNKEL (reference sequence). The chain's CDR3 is CASSQVSGRANYGYTF. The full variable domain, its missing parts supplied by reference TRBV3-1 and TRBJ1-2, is DTAVSQTPKYLVTQMGNDKSIKCEQNLGHDTMYWYKQDSKKFLKIMFSYNNKELIINETVPNRFSPKSPDKAHLNLHINSLELGDSAVYFCASSQVSGRANYGYTFGSGTRLTVV.

CDR3 region: CASSTDTLSSYNEQFF. The chain uses TRBV19 and TRBJ2-1; the TRBD1 assignment by TCRdb is unverifiable without DNA. Looked up from germline, CDR1 is LNHDA and CDR2 is SQIVND (reference sequence). The CDR3 runs 16 residues.

The CDR3 region is CASSLGLKYGYTF. The rearrangement links TRBV6-2 or TRBV6-3 to TRBJ1-2. CDR3 length equals 13 residues. The V gene's germline CDR1 is MNHEY and CDR2 SVGEGT.

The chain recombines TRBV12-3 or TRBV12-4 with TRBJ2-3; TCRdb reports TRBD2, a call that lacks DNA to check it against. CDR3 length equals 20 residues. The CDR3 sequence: CASSFPAPSSGTIYRDTQYF.

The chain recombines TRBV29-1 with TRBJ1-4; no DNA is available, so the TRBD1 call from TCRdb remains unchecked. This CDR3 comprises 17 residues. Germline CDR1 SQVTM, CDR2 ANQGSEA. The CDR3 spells CSVEDWAGGHDYEKLFF. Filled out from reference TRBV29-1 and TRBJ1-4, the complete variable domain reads SAVISQKPSRDICQRGTSLTIQCQVDSQVTMMFWYRQQPGQSLTLIATANQGSEATYESGFVIDKFPISRPNLTFSTLTVSNMSPEDSSIYLCSVEDWAGGHDYEKLFFGSGTQLSVL.

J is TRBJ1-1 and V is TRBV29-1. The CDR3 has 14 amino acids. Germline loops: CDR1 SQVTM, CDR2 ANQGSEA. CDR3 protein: CSVQGYRMNTEAFF. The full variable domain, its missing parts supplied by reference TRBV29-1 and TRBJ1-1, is SAVISQKPSRDICQRGTSLTIQCQVDSQVTMMFWYRQQPGQSLTLIATANQGSEATYESGFVIDKFPISRPNLTFSTLTVSNMSPEDSSIYLCSVQGYRMNTEAFFGQGTRLTVV.

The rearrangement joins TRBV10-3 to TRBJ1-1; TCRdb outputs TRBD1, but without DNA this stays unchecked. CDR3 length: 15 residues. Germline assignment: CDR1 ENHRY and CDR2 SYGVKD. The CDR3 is CAIRAVGQGGTEAFF.

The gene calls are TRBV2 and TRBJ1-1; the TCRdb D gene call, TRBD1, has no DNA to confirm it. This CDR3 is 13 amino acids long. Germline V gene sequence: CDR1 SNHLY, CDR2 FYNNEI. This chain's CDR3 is CAIRDSIDTEAFF.

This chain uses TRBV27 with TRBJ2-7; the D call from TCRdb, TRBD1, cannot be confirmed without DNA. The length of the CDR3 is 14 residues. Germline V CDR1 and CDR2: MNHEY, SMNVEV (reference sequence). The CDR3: CASSSGGLSYEQYF.

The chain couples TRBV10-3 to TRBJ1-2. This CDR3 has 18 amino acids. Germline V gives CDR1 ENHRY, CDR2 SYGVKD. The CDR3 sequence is CAISEFEPGLGLGDGYTF.

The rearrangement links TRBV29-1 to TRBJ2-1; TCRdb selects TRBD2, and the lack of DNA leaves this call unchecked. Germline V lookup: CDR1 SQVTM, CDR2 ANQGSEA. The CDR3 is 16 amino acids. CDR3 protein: CSVGGWLAGVSNEQFF.

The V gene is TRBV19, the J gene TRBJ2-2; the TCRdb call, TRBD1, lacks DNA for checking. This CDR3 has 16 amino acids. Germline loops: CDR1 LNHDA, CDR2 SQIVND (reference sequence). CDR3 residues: CASSIGWTGKAGELFF. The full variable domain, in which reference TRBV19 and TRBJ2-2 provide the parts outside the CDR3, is DGGITQSPKYLFRKEGQNVTLSCEQNLNHDAMYWYRQDPGQGLRLIYYSQIVNDFQKGDIAEGYSVSREKKESFPLTVTSAQKNPTAFYLCASSIGWTGKAGELFFGEGSRLTVL.

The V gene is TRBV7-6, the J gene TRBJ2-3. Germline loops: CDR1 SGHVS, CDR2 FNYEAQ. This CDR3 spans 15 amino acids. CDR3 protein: CASSASRVSTDTQYF.

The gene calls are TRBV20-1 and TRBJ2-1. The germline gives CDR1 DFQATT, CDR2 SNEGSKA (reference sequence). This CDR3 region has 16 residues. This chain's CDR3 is CSARDLDGSSYNEQFF.

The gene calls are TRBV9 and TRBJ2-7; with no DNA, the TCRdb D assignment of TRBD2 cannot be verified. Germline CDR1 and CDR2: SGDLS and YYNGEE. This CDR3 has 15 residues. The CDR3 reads CASSVGSSGAYEQYF.

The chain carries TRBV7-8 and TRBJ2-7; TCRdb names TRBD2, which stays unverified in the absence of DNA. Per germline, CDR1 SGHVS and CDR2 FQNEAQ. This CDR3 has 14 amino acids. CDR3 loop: CASSTSGLTYEQYF. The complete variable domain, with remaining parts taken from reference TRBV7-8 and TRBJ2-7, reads GAGVSQSPRYKVAKRGQDVALRCDPISGHVSLFWYQQALGQGPEFLTYFQNEAQLDKSGLPSDRFFAERPEGSVSTLKIQRTQQEDSAVYLCASSTSGLTYEQYFGPGTRLTVT.

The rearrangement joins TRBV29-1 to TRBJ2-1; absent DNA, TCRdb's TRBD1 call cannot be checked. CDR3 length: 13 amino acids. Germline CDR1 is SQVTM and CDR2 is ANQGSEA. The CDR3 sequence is CSVGTGAYNEQFF.

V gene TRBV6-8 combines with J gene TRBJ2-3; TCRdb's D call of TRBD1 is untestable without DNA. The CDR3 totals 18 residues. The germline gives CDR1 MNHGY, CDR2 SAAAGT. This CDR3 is CASSFHCHRGDSTDTQYF.

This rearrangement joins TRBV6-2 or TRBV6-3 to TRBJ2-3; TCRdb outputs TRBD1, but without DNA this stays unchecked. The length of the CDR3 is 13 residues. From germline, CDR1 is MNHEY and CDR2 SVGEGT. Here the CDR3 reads CASDRGTADTQYF.

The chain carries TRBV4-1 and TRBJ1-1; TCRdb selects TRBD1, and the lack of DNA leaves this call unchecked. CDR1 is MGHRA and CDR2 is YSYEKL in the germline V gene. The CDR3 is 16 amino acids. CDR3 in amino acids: CASSQGRTPLTAEAFF.

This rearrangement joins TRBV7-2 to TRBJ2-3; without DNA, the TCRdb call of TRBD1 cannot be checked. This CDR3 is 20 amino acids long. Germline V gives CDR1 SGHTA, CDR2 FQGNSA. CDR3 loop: CASSLAPPLLISIQTDTQYF.